Below, 24 T cell receptor beta chains from the same sample are listed, as sequenced in a study of cytomegalovirus exposure and HLA in healthy donors. Use of 60 Vbeta and 13 Jbeta primers characterized the PCR. The table came from immunoSEQ multiplex PCR; TCRdb's copy has only in-frame clones and leaves some out. The sample shows 80,000 to 130,000 clones, about 80% of them seen only once. Sequenced sample: PBMCs. The receptors come from a female donor in good health and CMV-seropositive.

This clone showed up just a few times. The gene calls are TRBV6-1 and TRBJ1-6, with 7 positions matching TRBD1. CDR3 size: 16 residues. Germline V lookup: CDR1 MNHNS, CDR2 SASEGT. Trimming at V came to 3 bases and at J to 5 bases, leaving 7 bases not matched to a gene. The CDR3 spells CASSETGFRDNSPLHF. The CDR3, as DNA: TGTGCCAGCAGTGAGACAGGGTTTCGGGATAATTCACCCCTCCACTTT.

The chain recombines TRBV7-2 with TRBJ1-5; D unclear. Looked up from germline, CDR1 is SGHTA and CDR2 is FQGNSA. V was shortened by 3 bases and J by 7 bases, with 19 bases between the two germline ends. The CDR3 totals 16 residues. The CDR3 DNA is TGTGCCAGCAGCTTGGTAGGAGCTCTGATAAAGCAGCCCCAGCATTTT. Amino acid sequence: CASSLVGALIKQPQHF. The whole variable domain, remainder taken from reference TRBV7-2 and TRBJ1-5, is GAGVSQSPSNKVTEKGKDVELRCDPISGHTALYWYRQSLGQGLEFLIYFQGNSAPDKSGLPSDRFSAERTGGSVSTLTIQRTQQEDSAVYLCASSLVGALIKQPQHFGDGTRLSIL.

The chain has TRBV4-3 and TRBJ2-7; TRBD1 aligns across 8 bases. The CDR3 totals 20 residues. CDR1 and CDR2 from the germline V gene are LGHNA and YSLEER. J gave up 6 bases and V 3 bases, and 25 bases lay outside the gene matches. Here the CDR3 reads CASSQQGATVDRISAGEQYF. For the CDR3, the DNA is TGCGCCAGCAGCCAGCAGGGGGCTACCGTTGATAGGATTTCGGCGGGCGAGCAGTACTTC.

This clone has a handful of counts. The chain recombines TRBV20-1 with TRBJ1-1; D is ambiguous. The CDR3 is 11 amino acids. CDR1 and CDR2 (germline): DFQATT, SNEGSKA (reference sequence). The V and J ends lost 4 bases and 1 base respectively, with 4 bases between them. DNA for the CDR3: TGCAGTGCTACGTGGAACACTGAAGCTTTCTTT. The encoded protein is CSATWNTEAFF.

The chain uses TRBV7-9 and TRBJ1-1, with D tentatively TRBD1 (5 bases). From germline, CDR1 is SEHNR and CDR2 FQNEAQ (reference sequence). The CDR3 runs to 13 residues. The ends were cut back, 1 base at V and 6 bases at J, with 9 bases in the middle. CDR3 sequence: CASSLGGRAEAFF. CDR3 nucleotide sequence: TGTGCCAGCAGCTTAGGGGGGAGGGCTGAAGCTTTCTTT.

This chain joins TRBV6-1 and TRBJ2-5; 12 bases line up with TRBD1. The CDR3 spans 15 residues. In germline, CDR1 is MNHNS, CDR2 SASEGT. V lost 5 bases and J lost 5; bases outside the gene matches: 6. The CDR3 reads CASSFRDRGQETQYF. The DNA of the CDR3 is TGTGCCAGCAGTTTCCGGGACAGGGGGCAGGAGACCCAGTACTTC.

This chain uses TRBV6-5 with TRBJ1-2, with 10 bases lining up with TRBD1. CDR1 is MNHEY, CDR2 SVGAGI, per germline. The V and J ends lost 6 bases and 4 bases, in that order; junction bases with no gene match: 8. The CDR3 consists of 15 residues. This chain's CDR3 is CASRAGTGASYGYTF. CDR3 bases: TGTGCCAGCAGGGCTGGGACAGGGGCGTCCTATGGCTACACCTTC.

This chain connects TRBV5-5 to TRBJ1-1; D may be TRBD1 (6 bases). Germline V gives CDR1 SGHKS, CDR2 YYEKEE (reference sequence). The CDR3 is made up of 15 amino acids. With 1 base removed from V and 6 bases from J, the gap between germline ends came to 16 bases. CDR3 sequence: CASSLSGGLSAEAFF. CDR3 sequence (DNA): TGTGCCAGCAGCTTGTCGGGGGGCTTGAGTGCTGAAGCTTTCTTT.

This clone was recorded only once. This chain links TRBV29-1 with TRBJ2-7, with 7 bases fitting TRBD1. V trimming: 3 bases; J trimming: 0 bases; junction bases outside the gene matches: 5. The CDR3 is 14 amino acids. The germline CDR1 and CDR2 sequences are SQVTM and ANQGSEA. CDR3 nucleotide sequence: TGCAGCGTTGACGGACAGGCCAACTCCTACGAGCAGTACTTC. Encoded protein: CSVDGQANSYEQYF.

This rearrangement joins TRBV2 to TRBJ1-5; 10 nucleotides agree with TRBD1. After removal of 6 bases from V and 6 bases from J, the junction contained 11 bases not matched to a gene. In germline, CDR1 is SNHLY, CDR2 FYNNEI. The CDR3 consists of 16 residues. This chain's CDR3 is CASRHKDRGLFQPQHF. The CDR3 DNA follows: TGTGCCAGCAGACATAAGGACAGGGGGTTATTTCAGCCCCAGCATTTT. Filled out from reference TRBV2 and TRBJ1-5, the complete variable domain reads EPEVTQTPSHQVTQMGQEVILRCVPISNHLYFYWYRQILGQKVEFLVSFYNNEISEKSEIFDDQFSVERPDGSNFTLKIRSTKLEDSAMYFCASRHKDRGLFQPQHFGDGTRLSIL.

V usage is TRBV5-1 and J usage is TRBJ2-5, with 10 bases aligning to TRBD1. J was trimmed by 0 bases and V by 4 bases; bases with no gene match: 9. Germline V gene lookup returns CDR1 SGHRS and CDR2 YFSETQ. The CDR3 is 17 residues long. This CDR3 is CASSKGQGRGYQETQYF. Here the CDR3 DNA reads TGCGCCAGCAGCAAGGGACAGGGGAGGGGGTACCAAGAGACCCAGTACTTC.

J is TRBJ1-5 and V is TRBV7-2; 7 bases map to TRBD1. CDR3 length equals 13 residues. Germline values: CDR1 SGHTA, CDR2 FQGNSA. Trimming cost V 5 bases and J 4 bases; bases outside gene matches: 2. CDR3 protein: CASSPGQNQPQHF. In nucleotides, the CDR3 is TGTGCCAGCAGCCCGGGACAGAATCAGCCCCAGCATTTT. The full variable domain, its missing parts supplied by reference TRBV7-2 and TRBJ1-5, is GAGVSQSPSNKVTEKGKDVELRCDPISGHTALYWYRQSLGQGLEFLIYFQGNSAPDKSGLPSDRFSAERTGGSVSTLTIQRTQQEDSAVYLCASSPGQNQPQHFGDGTRLSIL.

This chain connects TRBV15 to TRBJ2-3; unclear D gene. The CDR3 has 14 residues. The germline V and J ends were trimmed by 5 bases and 1 base, with 10 bases remaining between them. CDR1 and CDR2 from the germline V gene are LNHNV and YYDKDF (reference sequence). The CDR3 spells CATSLIYGTDTQYF. The CDR3 DNA is TGTGCCACCAGCTTAATCTACGGCACAGATACGCAGTATTTT.

The chain links TRBV18 to TRBJ2-7, with 9 bases aligning to TRBD1. The germline V gene has CDR1 KGHSH and CDR2 LQKENI. CDR3 length equals 17 residues. The junction had 12 bases not matched to a gene; V was cut back by 3 bases and J by 3 bases. CDR3 loop: CASSPQLGTGNIYEQYF. DNA of the CDR3: TGTGCCAGCTCACCGCAGCTCGGGACAGGGAATATCTACGAGCAGTACTTC.

This clone was seen a few times. This CDR3 reads CASSDKGQGTEAFF. For the CDR3, the DNA is TGTGCCAGCAGTGACAAGGGACAGGGAACTGAAGCTTTCTTT. The V call is TRBV6-4, the J call TRBJ1-1; 9 nucleotides agree with TRBD1. This CDR3 has 14 residues. Unmatched junction bases numbered 3, after V lost 2 bases and J lost 5 bases. Germline assignment: CDR1 MRHNA and CDR2 SNTAGT.

The gene calls are TRBV7-2 and TRBJ2-5, with 8 bases matching TRBD2. The J call is uncertain, as TRBJ2-7 better fits the DNA end. The CDR3 consists of 17 residues. The V gene's germline CDR1 is SGHTA and CDR2 FQGNSA. CDR3 DNA: TGTGCCAGCAGCACAACGGTGACTAGCGCGATGCCCCCCGAGCAGTACTTC. The encoded protein is CASSTTVTSAMPPEQYF.

The V call is TRBV6-1, the J call TRBJ2-7; D perhaps matches TRBD1 (6 bases). The CDR3 length is 14 residues. CDR1 is MNHNS and CDR2 is SASEGT in the germline V gene. V lost 6 bases and J lost 2, with 14 bases in between. CDR3 residues: CASRSTGFTYEQYF. The CDR3 coding sequence is TGTGCCAGCAGATCCACAGGGTTTACCTACGAGCAGTACTTC.

This clone showed up just once. The J gene is TRBJ2-7, the V gene TRBV13; 8 positions match TRBD1. J lost 1 base, V lost 2 bases, and 1 base had no gene match. CDR3 length equals 14 residues. The germline V gene has CDR1 PRHDT and CDR2 FYEKMQ (reference sequence). CDR3 residues: CASSLRTGSYEQYF. CDR3 sequence (DNA): TGTGCCAGCAGCTTACGGACAGGGTCCTACGAGCAGTACTTC.

The gene calls are TRBV21-1 and TRBJ1-1; the DNA was not compared with TRBD1, the D call given in the table. TRBV21-1 is tagged as a pseudogene. The CDR3 runs to 13 residues. This CDR3 reads CASSKAGDTEAFF. CDR3 bases: TGTGCCAGCAGCAAAGCAGGGGACACTGAAGCTTTCTTT.

This clone was counted once. The V gene is TRBV27, the J gene TRBJ1-1; D gene ambiguous. The CDR3 runs 14 residues. Trimming removed 6 bases from V and 1 base from J, with 12 bases in between. Germline V gene sequence: CDR1 MNHEY, CDR2 SMNVEV (reference sequence). CDR3 region: CASRSPGKNTEAFF. The CDR3 DNA sequence: TGTGCCAGCAGATCACCCGGGAAGAACACTGAAGCTTTCTTT.

This chain joins TRBV2 and TRBJ1-2, with TRBD1 matching 8 bases. Germline V gene sequence: CDR1 SNHLY, CDR2 FYNNEI. Losses at the gene ends were 7 bases for V and 6 bases for J; bases not matched to a gene: 7. This CDR3 region has 13 residues. CDR3 amino acids: CASTGQGDHGYTF. The CDR3 DNA is TGTGCCAGCACAGGACAGGGTGACCATGGCTACACCTTC.

This sequence joins TRBV9 and TRBJ1-2; D is perhaps TRBD1 (5 bases). V was shortened by 0 bases and J by 3 bases, with 6 bases between the two germline ends. Germline V gives CDR1 SGDLS, CDR2 YYNGEE. The CDR3 covers 13 residues. CDR3 DNA sequence: TGTGCCAGCAGCGTAGCAGGGTACTATGGCTACACCTTC. Its protein product is CASSVAGYYGYTF.

This rearrangement joins TRBV6-5 to TRBJ1-4; D uncertain. The CDR3 totals 13 residues. Germline values: CDR1 MNHEY, CDR2 SVGAGI. Trimming took 6 bases from V and 7 from J, leaving 12 bases between them. The CDR3 here is CASRRAGSEKLFF. For the CDR3, the DNA is TGTGCCAGCAGGCGGGCAGGATCTGAAAAACTGTTTTTT.

V usage is TRBV4-3 and J usage is TRBJ2-1; perhaps TRBD1 as D (5 bases). Trimming took off 0 bases at V and 8 bases at J, with 14 bases between the two ends. Germline loops: CDR1 LGHNA, CDR2 YSLEER. The CDR3 is 15 residues long. As DNA, the CDR3 is TGCGCCAGCAGCCAAGAGATACAGGTCTTCGATGAGCAGTTCTTC. The encoded protein is CASSQEIQVFDEQFF.